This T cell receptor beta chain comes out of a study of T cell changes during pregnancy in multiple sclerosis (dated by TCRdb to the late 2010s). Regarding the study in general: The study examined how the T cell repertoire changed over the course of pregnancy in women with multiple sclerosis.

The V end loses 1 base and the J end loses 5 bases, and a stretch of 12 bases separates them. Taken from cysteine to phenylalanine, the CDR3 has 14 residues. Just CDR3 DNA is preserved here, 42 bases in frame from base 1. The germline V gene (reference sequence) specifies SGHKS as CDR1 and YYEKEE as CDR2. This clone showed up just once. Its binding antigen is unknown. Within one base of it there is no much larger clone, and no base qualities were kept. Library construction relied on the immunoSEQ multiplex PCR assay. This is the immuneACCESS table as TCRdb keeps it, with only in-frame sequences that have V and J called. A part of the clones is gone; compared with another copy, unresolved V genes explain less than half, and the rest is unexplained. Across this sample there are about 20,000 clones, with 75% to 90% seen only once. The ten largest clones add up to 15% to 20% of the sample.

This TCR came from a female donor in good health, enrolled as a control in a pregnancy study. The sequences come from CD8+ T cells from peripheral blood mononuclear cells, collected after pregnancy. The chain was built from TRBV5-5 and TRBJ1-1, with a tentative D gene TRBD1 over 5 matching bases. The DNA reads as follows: TGTGCCAGCAGCTTGAGGCCTTCAGGGACTGAAGCTTTCTTT. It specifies CASSLRPSGTEAFF.